The T cell receptor (beta chain) described here comes from a study of PD-1 blockade in classical Hodgkin lymphoma. On the study more broadly: Nivolumab was administered to patients intravenously at 3 mg/kg every 2 weeks.

Clones were sequenced by immunoSEQ multiplex PCR, and TCRdb holds only the in-frame ones, with some missing. This sample has 15,000 to 25,000 clones; approximately 80% occur once, and the top ten carry just under 7.5%. Germline CDR1 and CDR2: LNHDA and SQIVND (reference sequence). V lost 4 bases to trimming and J lost 1 base, with 8 bases between them. The CDR3 loop spans 13 amino acids. The time point denotes: cycle 4 day 1 (C4D1), after five to seven weeks of nivolumab. There was relapse after autologous stem cell transplantation in every patient, and there was variation in brentuximab vedotin exposure. CD8+ T cells were isolated from thawed PBMCs by magnetic negative selection. Reported best responses ranged across complete response, partial response or progressive disease.

The chain uses TRBV19 and TRBJ2-7; D not resolved. The sequence was collected from a human donor with classical Hodgkin lymphoma. The source was CD8+ T cells from blood, collected before the fourth cycle of nivolumab. In nucleotides, the CDR3 is TGTGCCAGTAGTAATTTGGGTTCCTACGAGCAGTACTTC. Amino acid sequence: CASSNLGSYEQYF.